Listed here is a single T cell receptor (beta chain). This entry comes from a study of blood T cell repertoires in COVID-19. Sequencing was performed with immunoSEQ multiplex PCR; in TCRdb, only in-frame clones are kept and a portion is missing. Of 200,000 or so clones listed, roughly 90% were seen once; the top ten hold 18%. Enrollment of patients from Seattle took place during active infection, with longitudinal follow-up. Specimen: peripheral blood. This TCR came from a man aged 50-60 years with COVID-19, enrolled during active disease.

The CDR3 DNA is TGTGCCAGCAGCTTATTCGGAGCGGGGGGGCGCACAGATACGCAGTATTTT. Protein product: CASSLFGAGGRTDTQYF. V and J are TRBV11-2 and TRBJ2-3; 10 nucleotides line up with TRBD2. CDR1 and CDR2 (germline): SGHAT, FQNNGV. J was trimmed by 1 base and V by 2 bases; bases with no gene match: 6. The CDR3 totals 17 residues. Combining the CDR3 with reference TRBV11-2 and TRBJ2-3 gives the whole variable domain EAGVAQSPRYKIIEKRQSVAFWCNPISGHATLYWYQQILGQGPKLLIQFQNNGVVDDSQLPKDRFSAERLKGVDSTLKIQPAKLEDSAVYLCASSLFGAGGRTDTQYFGPGTRLTVL.